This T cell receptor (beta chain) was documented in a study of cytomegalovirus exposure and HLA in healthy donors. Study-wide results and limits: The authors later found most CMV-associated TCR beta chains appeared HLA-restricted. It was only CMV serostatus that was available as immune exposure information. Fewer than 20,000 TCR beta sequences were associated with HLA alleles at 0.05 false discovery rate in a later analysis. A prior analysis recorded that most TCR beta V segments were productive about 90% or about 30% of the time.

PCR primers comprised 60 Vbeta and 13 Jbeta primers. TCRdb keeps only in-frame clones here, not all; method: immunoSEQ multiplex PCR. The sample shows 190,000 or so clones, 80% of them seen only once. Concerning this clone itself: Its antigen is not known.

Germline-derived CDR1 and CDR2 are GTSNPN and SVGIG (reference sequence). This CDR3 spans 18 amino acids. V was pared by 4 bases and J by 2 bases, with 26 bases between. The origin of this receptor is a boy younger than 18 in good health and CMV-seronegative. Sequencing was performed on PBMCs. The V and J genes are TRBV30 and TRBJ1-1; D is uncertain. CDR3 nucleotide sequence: TGTGCCTGGACAGGTATGGGTGGGCGACAAATAAGTAACACTGAAGCTTTCTTT. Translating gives CAWTGMGGRQISNTEAFF.